This T cell receptor beta chain derives from a study of blood T cell repertoires in COVID-19. Looking at the study overall: Researchers got acute and convalescent COVID-19 samples from the United States, Italy and Spain. PBMCs, B-cell-depleted T cells, or T cells provided the cDNA or gDNA that made up the material.

Methods used by the authors: Using reference gene primer amplification, nucleated cell counts were estimated. Produced via immunoSEQ multiplex PCR; TCRdb's table is partial and in-frame only. V and J calls and clone size are as listed in that table; D and trimming were resolved from the DNA. The sample contains about 250,000 clones, 80% to 90% of which appear only once. This clone showed up just once. The TCR originated in a woman aged 40 to 50 who had recovered from COVID-19. The sample comprised peripheral blood.

CDR3 sequence (DNA): TGTGCCAGCAGCTTAGGCCGCCTAGCGGGGGACTTCACAGATACGCAGTATTTT. Amino acids: CASSLGRLAGDFTDTQYF. The gene calls are TRBV7-3 and TRBJ2-3; 10 positions agree with TRBD2. The CDR3 has 18 amino acids. Germline V lookup: CDR1 SGHTA, CDR2 FQGTGA. V shed 2 bases and J 2 bases; nucleotides not matched to a gene: 10.